The rows below give T cell receptor beta chains drawn from one sample of a study of shared clonotypes between healthy human individuals. TCRdb keeps only in-frame clones here, not all; method: immunoSEQ multiplex PCR. There are about 2.4 million clones in the sample; more than 85% occur only once, and more than 0.35% lies in the top ten. The sequencing sample was made of naive CD4+ T cells from PBMCs. All receptors come from a man younger than 35 in good health. Some clones in this sample may be carry-over from other donors' samples. The CDR3 runs from the conserved cysteine through the conserved F or W. Each record gives: J gene, D gene, V gene, CDR3 length, clone size, CDR3 protein, CDR3 DNA. A D gene is named only where the DNA matches it firmly. Not every row has a clone size; where given, it reads once, few, many or a size class.

j_call: TRBJ2-4
d_call: -
v_call: TRBV5-4
cdr3_length: 16
clone_size: once
cdr3_aa: CASSLAGQLAKNIQYF
cdr3_nt: TGTGCCAGCAGCTTGGCCGGGCAGCTAGCCAAAAACATTCAGTACTTC

j_call: TRBJ2-7
d_call: -
v_call: TRBV6-6
cdr3_length: 15
clone_size: -
cdr3_aa: CASSYRGGGSYEQYF
cdr3_nt: TGTGCCAGCAGTTACCGCGGAGGGGGCTCCTACGAGCAGTACTTC

j_call: TRBJ1-2
d_call: -
v_call: TRBV5-1
cdr3_length: 14
clone_size: -
cdr3_aa: CASSLGTTNYGYTF
cdr3_nt: TGCGCCAGCAGCTTGGGTACGACGAACTATGGCTACACCTTC

j_call: TRBJ2-3
d_call: TRBD2
v_call: TRBV9
cdr3_length: 18
clone_size: -
cdr3_aa: CASSGGTSGTLYTDTQYF
cdr3_nt: TGTGCCAGCAGCGGCGGGACTAGCGGGACACTTTACACAGATACGCAGTATTTT

j_call: TRBJ2-7
d_call: -
v_call: TRBV18
cdr3_length: 16
clone_size: -
cdr3_aa: CASSPQGAGATYEQYF
cdr3_nt: TGTGCCAGCTCACCACAGGGAGCAGGGGCGACCTACGAGCAGTACTTC

j_call: TRBJ1-2
d_call: TRBD1
v_call: TRBV6-1
cdr3_length: 12
clone_size: -
cdr3_aa: CASRFGTGGYTF
cdr3_nt: TGTGCCAGCAGATTTGGGACAGGAGGCTACACCTTC

j_call: TRBJ1-1
d_call: TRBD1
v_call: TRBV5-1
cdr3_length: 15
clone_size: -
cdr3_aa: CASSGTGTGTGEAFF
cdr3_nt: TGCGCCAGCAGCGGAACCGGGACAGGGACCGGTGAAGCTTTCTTT

j_call: TRBJ2-5
d_call: -
v_call: TRBV2
cdr3_length: 12
clone_size: -
cdr3_aa: CASRDLLETQYF
cdr3_nt: TGTGCCAGCAGGGACCTATTGGAGACCCAGTACTTC

j_call: TRBJ2-3
d_call: -
v_call: TRBV19
cdr3_length: 12
clone_size: -
cdr3_aa: CASSRGADTQYF
cdr3_nt: TGTGCCAGTAGCCGAGGGGCAGATACGCAGTATTTT

j_call: TRBJ2-2
d_call: TRBD2
v_call: TRBV18
cdr3_length: 18
clone_size: -
cdr3_aa: CASSLRAIAGVLTGELFF
cdr3_nt: TGTGCCAGCTCTCTTAGAGCGATCGCGGGAGTCCTCACCGGGGAGCTGTTTTTT

j_call: TRBJ1-6
d_call: -
v_call: TRBV28
cdr3_length: 14
clone_size: -
cdr3_aa: CASVRALGPGPLHF
cdr3_nt: TGTGCCAGCGTTCGGGCACTTGGTCCTGGACCCCTCCACTTT

j_call: TRBJ2-3
d_call: -
v_call: TRBV7-6
cdr3_length: 14
clone_size: -
cdr3_aa: CASSQVSGADTQYF
cdr3_nt: TGTGCCAGCAGCCAAGTGTCAGGGGCTGATACGCAGTATTTT

j_call: TRBJ1-1
d_call: -
v_call: TRBV27
cdr3_length: 14
clone_size: -
cdr3_aa: CASKQGRPNTEAFF
cdr3_nt: TGTGCCAGCAAGCAGGGGCGGCCGAACACTGAAGCTTTCTTT

j_call: TRBJ2-2
d_call: -
v_call: TRBV5-1
cdr3_length: 16
clone_size: -
cdr3_aa: CASSGYQGLNTGELFF
cdr3_nt: TGCGCCAGCTCGGGCTATCAGGGCTTGAACACCGGGGAGCTGTTTTTT

j_call: TRBJ2-2
d_call: -
v_call: TRBV4-1
cdr3_length: 15
clone_size: -
cdr3_aa: CASSSPGASTGELFF
cdr3_nt: TGCGCCAGCAGCTCTCCGGGGGCGTCCACCGGGGAGCTGTTTTTT

j_call: TRBJ1-2
d_call: TRBD1
v_call: TRBV28
cdr3_length: 14
clone_size: -
cdr3_aa: CASSAGGTGLGYTF
cdr3_nt: TGTGCCAGCAGTGCAGGAGGGACAGGGTTAGGCTACACCTTC

j_call: TRBJ2-2
d_call: TRBD2
v_call: TRBV5-1
cdr3_length: 16
clone_size: -
cdr3_aa: CASSPRGGSNTGELFF
cdr3_nt: TGCGCCAGCAGCCCGCGGGGGGGCTCGAACACCGGGGAGCTGTTTTTT

j_call: TRBJ2-7
d_call: -
v_call: TRBV27
cdr3_length: 14
clone_size: -
cdr3_aa: CASSSTYGFYEQYF
cdr3_nt: TGTGCCAGCAGTTCGACCTACGGGTTCTACGAGCAGTACTTC

j_call: TRBJ1-1
d_call: -
v_call: TRBV2
cdr3_length: 13
clone_size: -
cdr3_aa: CASMAVGYTEAFF
cdr3_nt: TGTGCCAGCATGGCGGTCGGGTACACTGAAGCTTTCTTT

j_call: TRBJ2-2
d_call: -
v_call: TRBV18
cdr3_length: 16
clone_size: -
cdr3_aa: CASSPLGPGNTGELFF
cdr3_nt: TGTGCCAGCTCACCACTAGGGCCAGGGAACACCGGGGAGCTGTTTTTT

j_call: TRBJ2-6
d_call: TRBD1
v_call: TRBV7-8
cdr3_length: 17
clone_size: -
cdr3_aa: CASSPDRTGFGANVLTF
cdr3_nt: TGTGCCAGCAGCCCAGACCGGACAGGGTTCGGGGCCAACGTCCTGACTTTC

j_call: TRBJ2-7
d_call: TRBD1
v_call: TRBV6-1
cdr3_length: 13
clone_size: once
cdr3_aa: CASSAQGTYEQYF
cdr3_nt: TGTGCCAGCAGTGCACAGGGGACCTACGAGCAGTACTTC

j_call: TRBJ2-3
d_call: TRBD1
v_call: TRBV18
cdr3_length: 16
clone_size: -
cdr3_aa: CASSLGTGGGTDTQYF
cdr3_nt: TGTGCCAGCTCACTCGGGACAGGGGGCGGCACAGATACGCAGTATTTT

j_call: TRBJ2-4
d_call: -
v_call: TRBV23-1
cdr3_length: 13
clone_size: -
cdr3_aa: CASSPSAANIQYF
cdr3_nt: TGCGCCAGCAGTCCTTCCGCAGCCAACATTCAGTACTTC

j_call: TRBJ1-1
d_call: TRBD1
v_call: TRBV4-2
cdr3_length: 17
clone_size: -
cdr3_aa: CASSQASPQGRNTEAFF
cdr3_nt: TGTGCCAGCAGCCAAGCAAGCCCACAGGGGAGGAACACTGAAGCTTTCTTT

j_call: TRBJ1-2
d_call: -
v_call: TRBV19
cdr3_length: 17
clone_size: -
cdr3_aa: CASSKQLAALGVVGYTF
cdr3_nt: TGTGCCAGTAGTAAGCAACTCGCAGCATTAGGTGTGGTTGGCTACACCTTC

j_call: TRBJ2-3
d_call: -
v_call: TRBV5-1
cdr3_length: 15
clone_size: -
cdr3_aa: CASSLFGRATDTQYF
cdr3_nt: TGCGCCAGCAGCTTGTTCGGCAGGGCCACAGATACGCAGTATTTT

j_call: TRBJ1-1
d_call: -
v_call: TRBV7-9
cdr3_length: 14
clone_size: -
cdr3_aa: CASSFSDRITEAFF
cdr3_nt: TGTGCCAGCAGCTTTTCGGACCGAATCACTGAAGCTTTCTTT

j_call: TRBJ2-7
d_call: TRBD1
v_call: TRBV6-6
cdr3_length: 14
clone_size: -
cdr3_aa: CASGHRDRAYEQYF
cdr3_nt: TGTGCCAGCGGTCACCGGGACAGGGCTTACGAGCAGTACTTC

j_call: TRBJ2-5
d_call: -
v_call: TRBV7-3
cdr3_length: 12
clone_size: -
cdr3_aa: CASRALGETQYF
cdr3_nt: TGCGCCAGCAGGGCCTTGGGCGAGACCCAGTACTTC

j_call: TRBJ1-5
d_call: -
v_call: TRBV5-8
cdr3_length: 12
clone_size: -
cdr3_aa: CASRDSNQPQHF
cdr3_nt: TGTGCCAGCAGGGATAGCAATCAGCCCCAGCATTTT

j_call: TRBJ2-1
d_call: TRBD2
v_call: TRBV30
cdr3_length: 13
clone_size: -
cdr3_aa: CAWSLAGGDEQFF
cdr3_nt: TGTGCCTGGAGTCTAGCGGGAGGGGATGAGCAGTTCTTC

j_call: TRBJ1-1
d_call: -
v_call: TRBV18
cdr3_length: 16
clone_size: -
cdr3_aa: CASSTLGAGMNTEAFF
cdr3_nt: TGTGCCAGCTCCACACTCGGGGCAGGGATGAACACTGAAGCTTTCTTT

j_call: TRBJ2-1
d_call: TRBD2
v_call: TRBV6-5
cdr3_length: 15
clone_size: -
cdr3_aa: CASSRRGLGYNEQFF
cdr3_nt: TGTGCCAGCAGCCGGAGGGGACTAGGATACAATGAGCAGTTCTTC

j_call: TRBJ1-2
d_call: -
v_call: TRBV5-1
cdr3_length: 11
clone_size: -
cdr3_aa: CASRSGGGYTF
cdr3_nt: TGCGCCAGCAGGTCCGGGGGCGGCTACACCTTC

j_call: TRBJ2-7
d_call: -
v_call: TRBV5-1
cdr3_length: 16
clone_size: once
cdr3_aa: CASSPQGAGTSYEQYF
cdr3_nt: TGCGCCAGCAGCCCACAAGGAGCGGGCACCTCCTACGAGCAGTACTTC

j_call: TRBJ1-2
d_call: TRBD1
v_call: TRBV4-3
cdr3_length: 14
clone_size: -
cdr3_aa: CASSRGTALAGYTF
cdr3_nt: TGCGCCAGCAGCCGGGGGACAGCCCTTGCTGGCTACACCTTC

j_call: TRBJ2-7
d_call: TRBD1
v_call: TRBV5-1
cdr3_length: 14
clone_size: once
cdr3_aa: CASSSDRGRDEQYF
cdr3_nt: TGCGCCAGCAGCTCGGACAGGGGGAGAGACGAGCAGTACTTC

j_call: TRBJ1-1
d_call: -
v_call: TRBV5-4
cdr3_length: 14
clone_size: -
cdr3_aa: CASSLGRGYTEAFF
cdr3_nt: TGTGCCAGCAGCTTGGGGAGGGGATACACTGAAGCTTTCTTT

j_call: TRBJ2-7
d_call: -
v_call: TRBV5-1
cdr3_length: 16
clone_size: -
cdr3_aa: CASSLATGHSTYEQYF
cdr3_nt: TGCGCCAGCAGCTTGGCCACGGGACACAGCACCTACGAGCAGTACTTC

j_call: TRBJ2-3
d_call: TRBD2
v_call: TRBV5-4
cdr3_length: 14
clone_size: -
cdr3_aa: CASSPEVAVAGQNF
cdr3_nt: TGTGCCAGCAGCCCGGAAGTAGCGGTAGCGGGGCAGAATTTT

j_call: TRBJ2-1
d_call: -
v_call: TRBV7-3
cdr3_length: 13
clone_size: -
cdr3_aa: CASSLAVYNEQFF
cdr3_nt: TGTGCCAGCAGCTTAGCAGTTTACAATGAGCAGTTCTTC